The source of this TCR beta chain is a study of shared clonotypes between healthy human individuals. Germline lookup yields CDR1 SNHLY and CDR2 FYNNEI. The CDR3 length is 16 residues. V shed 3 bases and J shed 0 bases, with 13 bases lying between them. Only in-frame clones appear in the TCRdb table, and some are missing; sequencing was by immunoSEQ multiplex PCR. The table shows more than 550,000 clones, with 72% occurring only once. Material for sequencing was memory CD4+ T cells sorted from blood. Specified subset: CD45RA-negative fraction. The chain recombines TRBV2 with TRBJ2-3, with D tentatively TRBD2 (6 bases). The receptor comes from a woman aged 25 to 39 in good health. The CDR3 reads CASSDGLAASTDTQYF. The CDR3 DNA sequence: TGTGCCAGCAGTGATGGGTTAGCGGCTAGCACAGATACGCAGTATTTT.